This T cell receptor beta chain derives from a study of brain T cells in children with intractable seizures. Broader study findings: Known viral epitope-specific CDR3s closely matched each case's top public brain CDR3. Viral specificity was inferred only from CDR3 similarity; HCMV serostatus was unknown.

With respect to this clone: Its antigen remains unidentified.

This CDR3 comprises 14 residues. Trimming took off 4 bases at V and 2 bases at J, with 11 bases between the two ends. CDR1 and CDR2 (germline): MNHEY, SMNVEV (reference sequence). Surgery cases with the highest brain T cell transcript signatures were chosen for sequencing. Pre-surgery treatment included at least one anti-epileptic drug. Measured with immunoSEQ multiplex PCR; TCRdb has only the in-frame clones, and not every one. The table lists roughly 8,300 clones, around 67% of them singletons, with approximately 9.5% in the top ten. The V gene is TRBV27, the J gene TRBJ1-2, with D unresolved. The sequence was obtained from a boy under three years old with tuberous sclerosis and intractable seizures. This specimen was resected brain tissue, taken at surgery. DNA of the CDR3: TGTGCCAGCAGTTCGTATCAAGACAACTATGGCTACACCTTC. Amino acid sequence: CASSSYQDNYGYTF.